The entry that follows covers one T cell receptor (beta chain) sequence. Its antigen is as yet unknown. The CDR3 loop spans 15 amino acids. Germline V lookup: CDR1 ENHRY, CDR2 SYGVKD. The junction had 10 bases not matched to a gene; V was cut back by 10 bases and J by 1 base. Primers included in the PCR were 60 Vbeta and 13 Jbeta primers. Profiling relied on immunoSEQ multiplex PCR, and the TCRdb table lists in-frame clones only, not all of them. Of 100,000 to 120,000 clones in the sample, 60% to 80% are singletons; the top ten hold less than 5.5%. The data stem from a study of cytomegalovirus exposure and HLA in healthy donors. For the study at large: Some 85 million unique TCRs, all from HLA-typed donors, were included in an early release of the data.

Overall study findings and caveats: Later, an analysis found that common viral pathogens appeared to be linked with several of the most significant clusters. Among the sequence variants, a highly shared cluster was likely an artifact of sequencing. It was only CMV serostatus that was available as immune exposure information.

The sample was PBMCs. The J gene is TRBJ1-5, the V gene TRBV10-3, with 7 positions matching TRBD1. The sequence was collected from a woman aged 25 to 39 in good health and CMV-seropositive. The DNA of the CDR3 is TGTGCCACTTGGGAGACGGACAGGAGCAATCAGCCCCAGCATTTT. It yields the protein CATWETDRSNQPQHF.